This TCR beta chain was documented in a study of blood T cells in healthy people across ages. Study results and caveats: Age brought a roughly linear fall in TCR beta diversity measured per million T cells. The study lacked donor CMV status, which possibly confounded expanded clonotype changes.

This clonotype was detected only a few times. Its antigen is not known. Donors were healthy Caucasian individuals from Russia aged roughly 6 to 90. PCR was performed a second time for 7 to 11 cycles using a sample-barcoded 5' primer and a J-beta primer mix. A single record per CDR3 protein comes from TCRdb applying MiXCR to the 5' RACE reads. Of more than 1.4 million distinct CDR3 sequences in the sample, 42% were seen once. The CDR3 loop spans 13 amino acids. Trimming took off 4 bases at V and 6 bases at J, with 16 bases between the two ends. CDR1 is SQVTM, CDR2 ANQGSEA, per germline. Sequenced input: blood. The V and J genes are TRBV29-1 and TRBJ2-7; possible D gene TRBD2, 6 bases. The sequence derives from a woman aged 18-29 years in good health. CDR3: CSVGGIQPLEQYF. The CDR3 coding sequence is TGCAGCGTTGGCGGGATCCAACCTCTCGAGCAGTACTTC.